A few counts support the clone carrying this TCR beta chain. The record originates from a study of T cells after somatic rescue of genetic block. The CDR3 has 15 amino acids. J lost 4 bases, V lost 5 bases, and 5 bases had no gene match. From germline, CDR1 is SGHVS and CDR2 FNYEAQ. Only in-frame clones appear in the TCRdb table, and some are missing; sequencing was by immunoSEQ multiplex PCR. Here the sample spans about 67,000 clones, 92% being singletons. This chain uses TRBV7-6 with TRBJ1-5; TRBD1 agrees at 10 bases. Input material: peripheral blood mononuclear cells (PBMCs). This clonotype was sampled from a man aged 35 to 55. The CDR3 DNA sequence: TGTGCCAGCAGCGTGACAGGGGGCTCGAATCAGCCCCAGCATTTT. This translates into CASSVTGGSNQPQHF.